This passage covers 11 T cell receptor beta chains from one sample sequenced in a study of CD8 T cells in ankylosing spondylitis. Each CDR3 protein is one row after TCRdb ran MiXCR on the 5' RACE reads. The table lists around 160,000 distinct CDR3 sequences, 11% of them singletons. Sequencing used blood, either unsorted or a sorted T cell fraction (not recorded which). The receptors originated from a male donor with ankylosing spondylitis or in good health (not recorded which).

Ten or more counts support this clonotype. V usage is TRBV15 and J usage is TRBJ2-5; the D call may be TRBD1 or TRBD2 (5 bases each). Per the germline V gene, CDR1 is LNHNV and CDR2 is YYDKDF (reference sequence). V was clipped by 3 bases and J by 1 base, with 15 bases between them. The CDR3 spans 16 residues. In nucleotides, the CDR3 is TGTGCCACCAGCAGCGGTTCCGGGACGGCCCAAGAGACCCAGTACTTC. This sequence encodes CATSSGSGTAQETQYF.

The sample holds many counts of this clonotype. The chain carries TRBV3-1 and TRBJ2-7; maybe TRBD1 (6 bases). Germline V gene lookup returns CDR1 LGHDT and CDR2 YNNKEL (reference sequence). The CDR3 is 11 amino acids. Trimming took off 9 bases at V and 4 bases at J, with 10 bases between the two ends. DNA for the CDR3: TGTGCCAGTTCACAGGGTTACGAGCAGTACTTC. Translation gives CASSQGYEQYF.

In its sample, this clonotype was seen a few times. The V call is TRBV11-2, the J call TRBJ2-2; D may match TRBD1 or TRBD2 (5 bases each). Between the trimmed V and J ends, which lost 3 bases and 6 bases, there was a span of 14 bases. Germline CDR1 SGHAT, CDR2 FQNNGV. The CDR3 consists of 15 residues. CDR3 sequence (DNA): TGTGCCAGCAGCTTTCGAGCCGGGGCCCCCGGGGAGCTGTTTTTT. The encoded protein is CASSFRAGAPGELFF.

The chain carries TRBV11-3 and TRBJ2-7, with D perhaps TRBD1 (5 bases). Deletions cut 5 bases from V and 0 bases from J, with 11 bases between. This CDR3 contains 14 residues. Per germline, CDR1 SGHNT and CDR2 YENEEA. CDR3: CASSPPRDSYEQYF. CDR3 DNA sequence: TGTGCCAGCAGCCCACCCAGGGACTCCTACGAGCAGTACTTC. Using reference TRBV11-3 and TRBJ2-7 for the parts outside the CDR3, the full variable domain is EAGVVQSPRYKIIEKKQPVAFWCNPISGHNTLYWYLQNLGQGPELLIRYENEEAVDDSQLPKDRFSAERLKGVDSTLKIQPAELGDSAVYLCASSPPRDSYEQYFGPGTRLTVT.

This clonotype occurred a few times. The rearrangement links TRBV6-1 to TRBJ1-2; D not resolved. Germline lookup yields CDR1 MNHNS and CDR2 SASEGT. The CDR3 sequence is 14 residues long. The V gene lost 6 bases and the J gene lost 6 bases, with 17 bases spanning the gap. CDR3 in amino acids: CASRNDGNFDGYTF. The CDR3 DNA is TGTGCCAGCAGGAACGACGGGAATTTCGATGGCTACACCTTC.

This clonotype was recorded at least ten times. The chain employs TRBV3-1 and TRBJ2-5, with 11 bases that match TRBD2. CDR1 is LGHDT and CDR2 is YNNKEL in the germline V gene (reference sequence). Losses at the gene ends were 5 bases for V and 1 base for J; bases not matched to a gene: 9. The CDR3 extends over 17 amino acids. Here the CDR3 DNA reads TGTGCCAGCAGCGACATAGGGACTAGCGGTATCCAAGAGACCCAGTACTTC. Protein sequence: CASSDIGTSGIQETQYF.

The chain uses TRBV7-9 and TRBJ1-2; the D gene is possibly TRBD1 (5 bases). Trimming cost V 7 bases and J 5 bases, with 20 bases left between them. The CDR3 is 15 residues long. Germline V lookup: CDR1 SEHNR, CDR2 FQNEAQ (reference sequence). DNA of the CDR3: TGTGCCAGCACCCTGGGGCAGTCGGTCACATATGGCTACACCTTC. This encodes CASTLGQSVTYGYTF.

Many counts were recorded for this clonotype. The chain uses TRBV5-1 and TRBJ2-1; 8 bases are shared with TRBD2. Germline CDR1 and CDR2: SGHRS and YFSETQ. CDR3 size: 15 residues. With V trimmed by 0 bases and J by 6 bases, 5 bases remained unmatched. The DNA for the CDR3 is TGCGCCAGCAGCTTGGTGGGGACTAGGTTCAATGAGCAGTTCTTC. It specifies CASSLVGTRFNEQFF.

On this clonotype: A much larger clone lies a single base off, so this may be a read error. The V gene is TRBV5-1, the J gene TRBJ2-1; no firm D call. CDR3 length: 12 residues. Germline CDR1 SGHRS, CDR2 YFSETQ. V was cut by 5 bases and J by 11 bases, with 14 bases left in between. The CDR3 here is CASSSDVGQQFF. The CDR3 DNA reads as TGCGCCAGCAGTTCCGATGTTGGTCAGCAGTTCTTC.

This clonotype was seen a few times. The chain has TRBV25-1 and TRBJ2-7, with TRBD1 as a possible D gene (6 bases). The CDR3 covers 15 residues. Germline assignment: CDR1 MGHDK and CDR2 SYGVNS. V dropped 6 bases and J dropped 5 bases, with 20 bases sitting between them. The CDR3 is CASSPKVGDIDEQYF. The CDR3 coding sequence is TGTGCCAGCAGCCCTAAGGTGGGGGACATTGACGAGCAGTACTTC.

This clonotype was counted at least ten times. The CDR3 here is CSVEGRGDYIQYF. The CDR3 coding sequence is TGCAGCGTTGAGGGACGCGGGGATTACATTCAGTACTTC. The chain couples TRBV29-1 to TRBJ2-4, with a possible D match to TRBD2 (6 bases). The V end lost 3 bases, the J end lost 8 bases, and 14 bases lay between the germline ends. CDR1 and CDR2 from the germline V gene are SQVTM and ANQGSEA. The CDR3 has 13 amino acids.